A selection of T cell receptor beta chains follows, all from one sample in a study of cytomegalovirus exposure and HLA in healthy donors. Using immunoSEQ multiplex PCR, the repertoire was profiled, and TCRdb retains in-frame clones only, with some absent. The sample has more than 85,000 clones, 77% seen once. The specimen was PBMCs. The receptors stem from a male donor in good health and CMV-seropositive. The CDR3 runs from the conserved cysteine through the conserved F or W. A D gene is named only where the DNA matches it firmly. Clone size, where shown, is once, few, many, or a class for clones that have expanded.

clone_size	d_call	j_call	v_call	cdr3_nt	cdr3_aa
NA	NA	TRBJ1-5	TRBV28	TGTGCCAGCAGTTTTGGTCGTTGGCAAAACGATCAGCCCCAGCATTTT	CASSFGRWQNDQPQHF
NA	NA	TRBJ2-3	TRBV6-6	TGTGCCAGCAGTCAGTCAGATACGCAGTATTTT	CASSQSDTQYF
NA	NA	TRBJ2-1	TRBV6-6	TGTGCCAGCAGTTTGCTAGGATTAGCCCTAAGGAATGAGCAGTTCTTC	CASSLLGLALRNEQFF
NA	NA	TRBJ2-2	TRBV4-3	TGCGCCAGCAGCCAAGACGTTGGGACATGGGGGACGGGCACCGGGGAGCTGTTTTTT	CASSQDVGTWGTGTGELFF
NA	TRBD1	TRBJ1-4	TRBV6-5	TGTGCCAGCGCCGGACAGGGAGGAGAAAAACTGTTTTTT	CASAGQGGEKLFF
NA	TRBD1	TRBJ2-3	TRBV29-1	TGCAGCGTTGACAGGGGGCCTAATACGCAGTATTTT	CSVDRGPNTQYF
NA	TRBD1	TRBJ2-7	TRBV27	TGTGCCAGCAGAGGACAGGGTCGCACCTACGAGCAGTACTTC	CASRGQGRTYEQYF
NA	TRBD1	TRBJ1-5	TRBV7-2	TGTGCCAGCAGCTCGACAGGGGTCGACAATCAGCCCCAGCATTTT	CASSSTGVDNQPQHF
NA	TRBD2	TRBJ2-5	TRBV29-1	TGCAGCGTGGTGGGGGGGAATCACGAGACCCAGTACTTC	CSVVGGNHETQYF
NA	NA	TRBJ1-6	TRBV7-9	TGTGCCAGCAGCCGTGGACAGTCTAATTCACCCCTCCACTTT	CASSRGQSNSPLHF
NA	NA	TRBJ2-1	TRBV27	TGTGCCAGCAGTTTATTAAACTACAATGAGCAGTTCTTC	CASSLLNYNEQFF
few	NA	TRBJ2-5	TRBV7-2	TGTGCCAGCAGCTTTAGAGGAGGGTGGGGGGAGACCCAGTACTTC	CASSFRGGWGETQYF
NA	TRBD2	TRBJ2-2	TRBV28	TGTGCCAGCAGTTTATTGACTAGCGGGAGTTACGACACCGGGGAGCTGTTTTTT	CASSLLTSGSYDTGELFF
NA	TRBD1	TRBJ1-5	TRBV28	TGTGCCAGCAGTTTAACAGGGGGCGGTGATCAGCCCCAGCATTTT	CASSLTGGGDQPQHF
NA	NA	TRBJ2-5	TRBV29-1	TGCAGCGTTGTCGGGTTGGAGACCCAGTACTTC	CSVVGLETQYF
NA	NA	TRBJ2-3	TRBV2	TGTGCCAGCGGATCGGACCGAGGGGATACGCAGTATTTT	CASGSDRGDTQYF
NA	NA	TRBJ2-7	TRBV19	TGTGCCAGTAGTATTTATCCCTCCTACGAGCAGTACTTC	CASSIYPSYEQYF
NA	NA	TRBJ1-5	TRBV6-1	TGTGCCAGCAGTGGGGGGGGAGGGGGGAGCTATCAGCCCCAGCATTTT	CASSGGGGGSYQPQHF
NA	TRBD2	TRBJ2-5	TRBV28	TGTGCCAGCAGCTTTTTGGTAAAGGTGATTAGCGGGCAAGAGACCCAGTACTTC	CASSFLVKVISGQETQYF
NA	TRBD2	TRBJ2-1	TRBV18	TGTGCCAGCTCCCCAGCCAGGACTAGCGGGAGGACCAATGAGCAGTTCTTC	CASSPARTSGRTNEQFF
few	TRBD1	TRBJ2-2	TRBV7-2	TGTGCCAGCAGTAGACAGGCAGGGGGCGGGGAGCTGTTTTTT	CASSRQAGGGELFF
NA	TRBD1	TRBJ2-3	TRBV19	TGTGCCAGTAGTTGGGGGACAGGGATGTCCACAGATACGCAGTATTTT	CASSWGTGMSTDTQYF
NA	NA	TRBJ2-1	TRBV4-1	TGCGCCAGCAGTCCTACTAGAGACAATGAGCAGTTCTTC	CASSPTRDNEQFF
NA	TRBD1	TRBJ1-3	TRBV6-5	TGTGCCAGCGGGACAGGGTCTGGAAACACCATATATTTT	CASGTGSGNTIYF
few	TRBD2	TRBJ2-3	TRBV19	TGTGCCAGTAGCCCTCAAGCGGGAGGATGGGATACGCAGTATTTT	CASSPQAGGWDTQYF
NA	TRBD1	TRBJ1-2	TRBV9	TGTGCCAGCAGCAGGACAGGGGGCGAAGGCTATGGCTACACCTTC	CASSRTGGEGYGYTF
once	TRBD1	TRBJ1-4	TRBV5-1	TGCGCCAGCAGCTTGAGGCCGGGACAGCCTAATGAAAAACTGTTTTTT	CASSLRPGQPNEKLFF
NA	TRBD1	TRBJ2-7	TRBV11-2	TGTGCCAGCAGCGTGGACAGGGAGGCCGAGCAGTACTTC	CASSVDREAEQYF
NA	TRBD2	TRBJ2-7	TRBV2	TGTGCCAGCAGACGAGAGGGCGGGAGGATCTACGAGCAGTACTTC	CASRREGGRIYEQYF